The clone carrying this T cell receptor beta chain was seen at least ten times. Its antigen remains unknown. Germline is not matched at one junction end, which may reflect a read error. An expansion of CD8+CD57+ cells by flow cytometry had been shown in patients chosen for sequencing. No therapy was given to patients before blood sampling. This entry is derived from a study of CD8+CD57+ T cells in acquired aplastic anemia. Across the whole study: Yields of DNA that came from sorted CD4+ and CD8+ cells averaged roughly 3.3 ug.

The CDR3 is 11 amino acids. CDR1 is SNHLY, CDR2 FYNNEI, per germline. General study results and limits: Between patients and controls, CD8+ Simpson's diversity did not vary significantly.

For CDR3 and TCR beta VDJ profiling, genomic DNA was the template used. TCRdb passed the reads through MiXCR, listing each CDR3 protein once. The sample shows fewer than 250,000 distinct CDR3 sequences, 40% to 50% of them seen only once. The TCR was taken from a human donor with aplastic anemia. The chain joins TRBV2 to TRBJ2-7; 9 bases match TRBD1. Sample: sorted CD4+, CD8+, or CD8+CD57+ T cells (not recorded which) from PBMCs. The CDR3 region is CASHDGGTGHF. CDR3 DNA: TGTGCCAGCCATGATGGGGGGACAGGGCACTTC.